The sequence of this T cell receptor (beta chain) was determined in a study of T cells in localized non-small cell lung cancer. Study conclusions and caveats: Uninvolved adjacent lung showed peak T cell clonality, exceeding tumor.

This clone showed up just once. Its antigen is not known. The CDR3 totals 12 residues. V was clipped by 3 bases and J by 3 bases, with 4 bases between them. Germline CDR1 KGHSH, CDR2 LQKENI. Profiling relied on immunoSEQ multiplex PCR, and the TCRdb table lists in-frame clones only, not all of them. The sample holds approximately 11,000 clones, 90% to 95% seen once. The receptor was isolated from a male donor aged 60 or older with stage III lung adenocarcinoma. This sample comprised peripheral blood, obtained before any cancer treatment. The chain links TRBV18 to TRBJ2-3; D not resolved. The CDR3 DNA is TGTGCCAGCTCACCGGGGACAGATACGCAGTATTTT. Translated: CASSPGTDTQYF.